This T cell receptor (beta chain) comes out of a study of blood T cell repertoires in COVID-19. The method was immunoSEQ multiplex PCR; TCRdb's version includes in-frame clones alone and lacks a portion of them. The sample has some 220,000 clones, less than 90% seen once. Sequencing was carried out using PBMCs or T cells enriched from blood (not recorded which). The sequence was collected from a woman aged 25 to 45 who had recovered from COVID-19.

The DNA for the CDR3 is TGTGCCAGCAGTGCGGTGGCAGGGGGCGGTGAAAAACTGTTTTTT. Protein sequence: CASSAVAGGGEKLFF. The chain links TRBV2 to TRBJ1-4, with 8 nucleotides matching TRBD1. With V trimmed by 4 bases and J by 7 bases, 8 bases remained unmatched. Germline V gives CDR1 SNHLY, CDR2 FYNNEI. This CDR3 has 15 residues.